This TCR beta chain derives from a study of glioma-infiltrating T cells after dendritic cell vaccination. About the study: Autologous tumor lysate-pulsed dendritic cell vaccination was given between about 2003 and 2013.

This clone was seen once. Time point defined: after dendritic cell vaccination, including at tumor progression/relapse. All glioblastoma patients lacked an isocitrate dehydrogenase mutation. In germline, CDR1 is SGHRS, CDR2 YFSETQ. This CDR3 contains 13 residues. Trimming removed 4 bases from V and 2 bases from J, with 10 bases in between. Assay used: immunoSEQ multiplex PCR; TCRdb lists only in-frame clones, some missing. The sample shows more than 70,000 clones, roughly 84% of them seen only once. This chain connects TRBV5-1 to TRBJ2-7; D gene unclear. The clonotype originates from a human donor with glioblastoma. The sequenced sample was blood, obtained after dendritic cell vaccination. The CDR3 reads CASSPAQTYEQYF. The CDR3 DNA reads as TGCGCCAGCAGCCCGGCACAGACCTACGAGCAGTACTTC.